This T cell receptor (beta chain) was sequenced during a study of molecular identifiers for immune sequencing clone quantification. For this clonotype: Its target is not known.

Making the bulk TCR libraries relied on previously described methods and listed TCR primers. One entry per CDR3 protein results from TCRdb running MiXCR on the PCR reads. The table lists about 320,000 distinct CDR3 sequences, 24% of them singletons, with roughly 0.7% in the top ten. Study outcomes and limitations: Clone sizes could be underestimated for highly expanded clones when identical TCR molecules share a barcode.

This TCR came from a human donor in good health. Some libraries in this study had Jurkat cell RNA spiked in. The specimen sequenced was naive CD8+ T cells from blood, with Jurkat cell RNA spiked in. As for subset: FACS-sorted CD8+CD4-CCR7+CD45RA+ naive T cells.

This CDR3 reads CASSLIGPAGGGGTDTQYF. CDR3 DNA: TGTGCCAGCAGCTTAATCGGACCAGCGGGAGGCGGTGGCACAGATACGCAGTATTTT. The chain has TRBV13 and TRBJ2-3; 9 nucleotides align to TRBD2. The germline CDR1 and CDR2 sequences are PRHDT and FYEKMQ (reference sequence). V gave up 2 bases and J gave up 1 base; unmatched junction bases: 13. The CDR3 consists of 19 residues.